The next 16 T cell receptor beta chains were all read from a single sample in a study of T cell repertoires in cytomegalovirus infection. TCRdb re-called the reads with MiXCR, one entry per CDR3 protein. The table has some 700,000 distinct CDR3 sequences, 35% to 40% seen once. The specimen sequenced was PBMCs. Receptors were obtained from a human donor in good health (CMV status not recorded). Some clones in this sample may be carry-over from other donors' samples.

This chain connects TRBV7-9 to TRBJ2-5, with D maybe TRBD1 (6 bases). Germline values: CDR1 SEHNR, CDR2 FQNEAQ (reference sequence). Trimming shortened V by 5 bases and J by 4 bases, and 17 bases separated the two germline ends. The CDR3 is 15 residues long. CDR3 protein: CASSPDDRPRETQYF. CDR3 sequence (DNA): TGTGCCAGCAGCCCAGATGACAGGCCGCGAGAGACCCAGTACTTC.

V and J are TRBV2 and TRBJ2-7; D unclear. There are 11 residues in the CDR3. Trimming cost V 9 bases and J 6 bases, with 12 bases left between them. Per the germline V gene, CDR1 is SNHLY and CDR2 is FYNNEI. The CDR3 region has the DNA TGTGCCAGTCAAGTAGGGATCGAGCAGTACTTC. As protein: CASQVGIEQYF.

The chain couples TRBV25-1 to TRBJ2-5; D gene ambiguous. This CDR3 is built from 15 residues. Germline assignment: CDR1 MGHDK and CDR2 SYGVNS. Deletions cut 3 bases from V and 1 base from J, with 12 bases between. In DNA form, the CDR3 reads TGTGCCAGCAGTGAGGGTCTCCCGCCCCAAGAGACCCAGTACTTC. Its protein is CASSEGLPPQETQYF.

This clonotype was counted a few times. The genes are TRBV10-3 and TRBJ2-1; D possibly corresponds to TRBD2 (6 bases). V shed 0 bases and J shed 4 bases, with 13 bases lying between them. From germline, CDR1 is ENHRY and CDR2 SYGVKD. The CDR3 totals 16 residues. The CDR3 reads CAISESMGGKYNEQFF. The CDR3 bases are TGTGCCATCAGTGAGTCTATGGGGGGAAAGTACAATGAGCAGTTCTTC.

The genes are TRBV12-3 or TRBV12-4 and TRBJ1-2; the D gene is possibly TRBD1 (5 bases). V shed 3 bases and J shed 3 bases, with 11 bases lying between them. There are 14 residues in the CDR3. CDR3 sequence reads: CASSFQGPHYGYTF. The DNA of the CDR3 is TGTGCCAGCAGTTTTCAGGGCCCCCACTATGGCTACACCTTC.

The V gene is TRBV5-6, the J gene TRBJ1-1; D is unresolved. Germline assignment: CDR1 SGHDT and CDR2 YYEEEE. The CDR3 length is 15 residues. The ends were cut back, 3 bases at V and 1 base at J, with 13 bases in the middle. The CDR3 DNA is TGTGCCAGCAGCTCCGGGTTTCTGACGAACACTGAAGCTTTCTTT. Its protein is CASSSGFLTNTEAFF.

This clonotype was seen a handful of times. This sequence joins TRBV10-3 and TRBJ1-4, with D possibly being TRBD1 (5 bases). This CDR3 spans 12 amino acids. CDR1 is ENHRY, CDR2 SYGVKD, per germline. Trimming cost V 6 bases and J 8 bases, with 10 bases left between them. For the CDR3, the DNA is TGTGCCATCAGCCGGGACTGGGAAAAACTGTTTTTT. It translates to CAISRDWEKLFF.

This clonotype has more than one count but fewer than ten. CDR3: CASIPARDAGELFF. The CDR3 region has the DNA TGTGCCAGTATTCCGGCCAGGGACGCCGGGGAGCTGTTTTTT. The chain recombines TRBV6-5 with TRBJ2-2, with D perhaps given as TRBD1 or TRBD2 (5 bases each). CDR3 length: 14 amino acids. V was pared by 9 bases and J by 6 bases, with 17 bases between. CDR1 is MNHEY and CDR2 is SVGAGI in the germline V gene.

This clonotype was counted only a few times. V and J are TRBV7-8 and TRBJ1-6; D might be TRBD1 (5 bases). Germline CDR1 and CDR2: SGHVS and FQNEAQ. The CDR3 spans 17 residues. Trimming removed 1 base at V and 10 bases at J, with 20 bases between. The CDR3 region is CASSLVPQEGLRSPLHF. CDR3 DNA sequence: TGTGCCAGCAGCTTAGTCCCACAGGAAGGGTTACGGTCACCCCTCCACTTT. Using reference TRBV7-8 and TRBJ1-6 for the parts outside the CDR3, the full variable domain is GAGVSQSPRYKVAKRGQDVALRCDPISGHVSLFWYQQALGQGPEFLTYFQNEAQLDKSGLPSDRFFAERPEGSVSTLKIQRTQQEDSAVYLCASSLVPQEGLRSPLHFGNGTRLTVT.

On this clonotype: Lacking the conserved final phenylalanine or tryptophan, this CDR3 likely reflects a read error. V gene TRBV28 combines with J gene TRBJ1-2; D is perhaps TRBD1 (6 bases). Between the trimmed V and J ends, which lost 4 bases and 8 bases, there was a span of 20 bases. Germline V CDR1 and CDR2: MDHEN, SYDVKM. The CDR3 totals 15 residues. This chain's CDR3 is CASSSLVGGAVGYTC. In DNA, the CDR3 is TGTGCCAGCAGTTCCTTAGTCGGGGGGGCGGTCGGCTACACCTGC.

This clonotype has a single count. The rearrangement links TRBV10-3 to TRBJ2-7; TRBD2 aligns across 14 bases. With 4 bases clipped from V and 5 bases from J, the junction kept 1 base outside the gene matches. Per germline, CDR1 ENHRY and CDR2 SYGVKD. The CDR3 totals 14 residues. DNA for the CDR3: TGTGCCATCAGTGGGGGACTAGCGGGAGACGAGCAGTACTTC. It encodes CAISGGLAGDEQYF.

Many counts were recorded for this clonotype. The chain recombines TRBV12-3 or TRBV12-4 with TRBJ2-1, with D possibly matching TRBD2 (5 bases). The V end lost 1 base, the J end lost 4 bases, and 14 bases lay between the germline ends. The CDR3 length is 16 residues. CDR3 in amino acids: CASSLVPLGLYNEQFF. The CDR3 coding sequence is TGTGCCAGCAGTTTAGTCCCGCTAGGACTTTACAATGAGCAGTTCTTC.

Here the CDR3 reads CASSQERGIAGGTGELFF. In nucleotides, the CDR3 is TGTGCCAGCAGCCAAGAGCGGGGAATAGCGGGAGGAACCGGGGAGCTGTTTTTT. The V call is TRBV4-2, the J call TRBJ2-2, with 10 nucleotides matching TRBD2. The CDR3 is 18 amino acids. The germline CDR1 and CDR2 sequences are LGHNA and YNFKEQ. Germline trimming cut 0 bases from V and 5 bases from J; bases unmatched to any gene: 9.

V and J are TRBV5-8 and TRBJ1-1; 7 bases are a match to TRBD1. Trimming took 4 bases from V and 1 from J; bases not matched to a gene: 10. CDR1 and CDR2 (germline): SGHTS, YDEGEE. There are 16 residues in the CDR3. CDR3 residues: CASSAGTALGNTEAFF. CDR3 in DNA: TGTGCCAGCAGCGCCGGGACAGCCCTCGGGAACACTGAAGCTTTCTTT.

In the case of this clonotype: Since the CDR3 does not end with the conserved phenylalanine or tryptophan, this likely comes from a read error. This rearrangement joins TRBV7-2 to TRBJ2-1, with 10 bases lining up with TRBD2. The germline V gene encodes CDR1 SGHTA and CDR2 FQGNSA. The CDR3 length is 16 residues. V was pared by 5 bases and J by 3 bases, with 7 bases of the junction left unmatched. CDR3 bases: TGTGCCAGCAGCCCAAGCGGGAGGGCCCTCTACAATGAGCAGTTCTTA. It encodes CASSPSGRALYNEQFL.

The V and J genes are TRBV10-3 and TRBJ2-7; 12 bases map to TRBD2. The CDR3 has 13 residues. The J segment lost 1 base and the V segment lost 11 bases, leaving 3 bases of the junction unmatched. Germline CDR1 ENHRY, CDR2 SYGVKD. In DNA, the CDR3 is TGTGCCGTACTAGCGGGGGGTTCCTACGAGCAGTACTTC. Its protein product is CAVLAGGSYEQYF.